The next 13 T cell receptor beta chains were all read from a single sample in a study of cytomegalovirus exposure and HLA in healthy donors (dated by TCRdb to the late 2010s). Libraries came from the immunoSEQ multiplex PCR assay. For the multiplex PCR, a mixture combining 60 forward primers for TCR Vbeta segments and 13 reverse primers for TCR Jbeta segments was used. The table was pulled from immuneACCESS by TCRdb, which kept in-frame rearrangements only. Such tables lose some clones; where checked, under half of the loss comes from unresolved V genes, and the rest has no known cause. Recorded for this sample are under 140,000 clones; roughly 78% of them occurred a single time. Roughly 1.2% of the sample is in the top ten clones. The sequenced sample consisted of PBMCs. The source is a woman aged 25 to 45 in good health and CMV-seronegative.

This clone was seen a few times. The chain uses TRBV6-1 and TRBJ2-3; TRBD2 might be the D (5 bases). V lost 4 bases to trimming and J lost 2 bases, with 16 bases between them. Germline V gene lookup returns CDR1 MNHNS and CDR2 SASEGT. The CDR3 runs to 16 residues. CDR3 coding DNA: TGTGCCAGCAGTGCCCCCCCCCTCGGGGACACAGATACGCAGTATTTT. This gives the protein CASSAPPLGDTDTQYF.

This chain connects TRBV6-5 to TRBJ2-4; D may be TRBD2 (6 bases). There are 15 residues in the CDR3. V was pared by 6 bases and J by 0 bases, with 12 bases between. Germline CDR1 reads MNHEY; CDR2 reads SVGAGI. The CDR3 sequence: CASSQDGGAKNIQYF. The CDR3 coding sequence is TGTGCCAGCAGCCAGGACGGGGGAGCCAAAAACATTCAGTACTTC.

The chain joins TRBV6-9 to TRBJ1-1; 10 bases fit TRBD1. J was trimmed by 5 bases and V by 6 bases; bases with no gene match: 6. Germline CDR1 and CDR2: MNHGY and SVAAGI. The CDR3 length is 14 residues. The CDR3, as DNA: TGTGCCAGCAGGCGCGGACAGGGGGAGACTGAAGCTTTCTTT. The encoded protein is CASRRGQGETEAFF.

This chain connects TRBV6-1 to TRBJ2-7; perhaps TRBD1 as D (5 bases). The CDR3 has 14 amino acids. V was shortened by 9 bases and J by 4 bases, with 19 bases between the two germline ends. The germline V gene encodes CDR1 MNHNS and CDR2 SASEGT. CDR3 amino acids: CASEAVREGYEQYF. Here the CDR3 DNA reads TGTGCCAGTGAGGCCGTCAGGGAAGGGTACGAGCAGTACTTC.

J is TRBJ2-1 and V is TRBV4-1; 7 bases align to TRBD1. This CDR3 has 13 amino acids. The germline CDR1 and CDR2 sequences are MGHRA and YSYEKL. Losses at the gene ends were 4 bases for V and 5 bases for J; bases not matched to a gene: 2. CDR3 in amino acids: CASSPGQDNEQFF. The DNA of the CDR3 is TGCGCCAGCAGCCCTGGACAGGACAATGAGCAGTTCTTC.

The gene calls are TRBV18 and TRBJ1-2; 11 nucleotides line up with TRBD1. After removal of 1 base from V and 5 bases from J, the junction contained 3 bases not matched to a gene. This CDR3 is 15 amino acids long. Germline loops: CDR1 KGHSH, CDR2 LQKENI. CDR3 in amino acids: CASSPQGTGGYGYTF. CDR3 DNA sequence: TGTGCCAGCTCACCACAAGGGACAGGGGGTTATGGCTACACCTTC.

The CDR3 protein is CAEGRGDEQFF. The CDR3 coding sequence is TGTGCCGAGGGCAGGGGCGATGAGCAGTTCTTC. This chain connects TRBV30 to TRBJ2-1; D might be TRBD1 (6 bases). The CDR3 contains 11 residues. Germline loops: CDR1 GTSNPN, CDR2 SVGIG (reference sequence). V shed 8 bases and J shed 8 bases, with 13 bases lying between them.

This chain connects TRBV9 to TRBJ2-2; D may be TRBD1 (6 bases). CDR3 length: 15 amino acids. Germline V CDR1 and CDR2: SGDLS, YYNGEE. Trimming took 4 bases from V and 2 from J, leaving 12 bases between them. Here the CDR3 reads CASSPGTPNTGELFF. The CDR3 region has the DNA TGTGCCAGCAGCCCGGGGACACCTAACACCGGGGAGCTGTTTTTT.

This chain links TRBV7-8 with TRBJ2-7; 10 bases line up with TRBD1. Trimming at V came to 5 bases and at J to 2 bases, leaving 9 bases not matched to a gene. The CDR3 is 16 residues long. CDR1 and CDR2 (germline): SGHVS, FQNEAQ. The CDR3 sequence: CASSTSRDRGTYEQYF. CDR3 bases: TGTGCCAGCAGCACCTCCCGGGACAGGGGCACCTACGAGCAGTACTTC.

The genes are TRBV5-1 and TRBJ1-2; the D is unclear. The length of the CDR3 is 14 residues. V lost 0 bases and J 12 bases, leaving 18 bases between the germline ends. Germline CDR1 and CDR2: SGHRS and YFSETQ. As DNA, the CDR3 is TGCGCCAGCAGCTTGGAGGGAAACCCGTGGGGAGACACCTTC. Residues: CASSLEGNPWGDTF.

This rearrangement joins TRBV29-1 to TRBJ2-7, with 9 bases aligning to TRBD1. The V gene end was trimmed by 6 bases and the J gene end by 1 base; junction bases not matched to a gene: 4. The CDR3 has 13 residues. Germline values: CDR1 SQVTM, CDR2 ANQGSEA. CDR3: CSVRTGVSYEQYF. DNA for the CDR3: TGCAGCGTAAGGACAGGGGTATCCTACGAGCAGTACTTC.

This chain uses TRBV7-2 with TRBJ2-1; TRBD1 agrees at 7 bases. The V gene end was trimmed by 6 bases and the J gene end by 4 bases; junction bases not matched to a gene: 12. The CDR3 sequence is 16 residues long. Germline assignment: CDR1 SGHTA and CDR2 FQGNSA. The DNA for the CDR3 is TGTGCCAGCAGAAACCCGACAGGGACACCTTACAATGAGCAGTTCTTC. Residues: CASRNPTGTPYNEQFF.

CDR3 nucleotide sequence: TGTGCCAGCAGCGTAGAACAAACCCCGTATGGCTACACCTTC. Encoded protein: CASSVEQTPYGYTF. The genes are TRBV9 and TRBJ1-2; no clear D gene. The CDR3 runs 14 residues. Germline loops: CDR1 SGDLS, CDR2 YYNGEE. V lost 0 bases and J 5 bases, leaving 11 bases between the germline ends. Full variable domain (remainder filled in from reference TRBV9 and TRBJ1-2): DSGVTQTPKHLITATGQRVTLRCSPRSGDLSVYWYQQSLDQGLQFLIQYYNGEERAKGNILERFSAQQFPDLHSELNLSSLELGDSALYFCASSVEQTPYGYTFGSGTRLTVV.